The present entry profiles one T cell receptor (beta chain) with its context. The antigen is unknown. The sample originates from a study of response to subunit inactivated influenza vaccine. General study results and limits: Authors suggested few new T cells are recruited by each seasonal influenza vaccination.

Each CDR3 protein gets one entry after TCRdb re-called the RT-PCR reads with MiXCR. The data contain 200,000 to 250,000 distinct CDR3 sequences, 12% of them singletons. Germline CDR1 reads SGHDT; CDR2 reads YYEEEE. Trimming pared 4 bases from V and 7 bases from J, leaving 18 bases between. The CDR3 sequence is 15 residues long. This chain joins TRBV5-6 and TRBJ2-1; D may be TRBD1 (6 bases). The TCR originated in a man in his forties or fifties who received an inactivated influenza vaccine. The sample was non-naive T cells sorted from PBMCs, taken around two weeks before vaccination. The CDR3 loop is CASSKAGVRWNEQFF. The CDR3 DNA reads TGTGCCAGCAGCAAGGCAGGGGTCCGCTGGAATGAGCAGTTCTTC.